This T cell receptor beta chain was sequenced in a study of blood T cell repertoires in COVID-19. Turning to the study itself: PBMCs, B-cell-depleted T cells, or T cells were the source of the cDNA or gDNA that made up the material.

Germline-derived CDR1 and CDR2 are MNHEY and SMNVEV (reference sequence). Trimming removed 6 bases from V and 2 bases from J, with 14 bases in between. The CDR3 spans 14 residues. Authors' analysis steps: Estimated nucleated cell counts came from reference gene primer amplification. Profiling relied on immunoSEQ multiplex PCR, and the TCRdb table lists in-frame clones only, not all of them. The V and J calls and clone size are taken from that table; D and trimming were inferred from the DNA. This repertoire shows around 81,000 clones, more than 75% found once; its top ten account for approximately 1.9%. A few counts support this clone.

The clonotype comes from a woman aged 55-70 years with acute or convalescent COVID-19. Sequenced sample: peripheral blood. V is TRBV27 and J is TRBJ2-7; perhaps TRBD1 as D (6 bases). CDR3 nucleotides: TGTGCCAGCAGGCAGGGGTCTTTCGCCTACGAGCAGTACTTC. Amino acid sequence: CASRQGSFAYEQYF.